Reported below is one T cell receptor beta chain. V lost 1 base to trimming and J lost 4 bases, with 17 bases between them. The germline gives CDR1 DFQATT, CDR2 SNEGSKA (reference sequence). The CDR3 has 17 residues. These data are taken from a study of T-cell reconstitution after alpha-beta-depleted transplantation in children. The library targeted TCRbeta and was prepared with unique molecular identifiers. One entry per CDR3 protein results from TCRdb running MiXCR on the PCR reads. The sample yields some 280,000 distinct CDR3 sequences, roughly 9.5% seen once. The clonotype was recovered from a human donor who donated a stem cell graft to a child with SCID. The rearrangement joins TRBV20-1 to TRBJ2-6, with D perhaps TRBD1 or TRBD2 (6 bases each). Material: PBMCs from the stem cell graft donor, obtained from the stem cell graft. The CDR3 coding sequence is TGCAGTGCTAGAGCGATAGGAGGGGGATCGGGGGCCAACGTCCTGACTTTC. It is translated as CSARAIGGGSGANVLTF.